Below, 14 T cell receptor beta chains from the same sample are listed, as sequenced in a study of blood T cells in healthy people across ages. The use of a sample-barcoded 5' primer and a J-beta primer mix characterized a second PCR of 7 to 11 cycles. TCRdb used MiXCR to reprocess the 5' RACE reads, holding one entry per CDR3 protein. Here the sample spans about 510,000 distinct CDR3 sequences, about 28% being singletons. The same sample was also studied in work on T cells of mothers and their children.

Input material: blood. The receptors originated from a boy aged 2-15 years in good health.

This clonotype came up a few times. The V and J genes are TRBV19 and TRBJ1-6, with TRBD1 identical over 12 bases. Germline V CDR1 and CDR2: LNHDA, SQIVND (reference sequence). The CDR3 covers 14 residues. The V gene end was trimmed by 5 bases and the J gene end by 13 bases; junction bases not matched to a gene: 6. For the CDR3, the DNA is TGTGCCAGTAGTGCCGGGACAGGGGGCATCCCCCTCCACTTT. Amino acids: CASSAGTGGIPLHF.

This clonotype has just a few counts. This sequence joins TRBV30 and TRBJ1-2; D is possibly TRBD1 (5 bases). The CDR3 sequence is 13 residues long. V was cut by 3 bases and J by 3 bases, with 11 bases left in between. Germline V lookup: CDR1 GTSNPN, CDR2 SVGIG (reference sequence). CDR3 nucleotides: TGTGCCTGGAGGGCGGGGGAGGACTATGGCTACACCTTC. Protein product: CAWRAGEDYGYTF.

The chain recombines TRBV27 with TRBJ2-1, with D maybe TRBD2 (6 bases). The CDR3 covers 16 residues. CDR1 is MNHEY and CDR2 is SMNVEV in the germline V gene (reference sequence). The germline V and J ends were trimmed by 8 bases and 4 bases, with 21 bases remaining between them. The CDR3 DNA is TGTGCCAGCTCAACCAGGGCTAGCGTGAATTACAATGAGCAGTTCTTC. It yields the protein CASSTRASVNYNEQFF.

The chain couples TRBV19 to TRBJ2-4; tentatively, D is TRBD1 (7 bases). Germline assignment: CDR1 LNHDA and CDR2 SQIVND (reference sequence). V was trimmed by 5 bases and J by 0 bases, leaving 14 bases between them. The CDR3 totals 16 residues. CDR3 sequence (DNA): TGTGCCAGTAGTGGGCGGGACAGCCTAGCCAAAAACATTCAGTACTTC. Its translation is CASSGRDSLAKNIQYF.

The V call is TRBV7-9, the J call TRBJ1-2; 7 nucleotides align to TRBD1. Losses at the gene ends were 5 bases for V and 1 base for J; bases not matched to a gene: 7. Germline V gene data show CDR1 as SEHNR and CDR2 as FQNEAQ (reference sequence). This CDR3 spans 15 amino acids. This chain's CDR3 is CASSRPGTVNYGYTF. The CDR3, as DNA: TGTGCCAGCAGCCGTCCCGGGACAGTTAACTATGGCTACACCTTC.

In its sample, this clonotype was seen a few times. The V call is TRBV25-1, the J call TRBJ2-1, with 9 bases identical to TRBD2. The ends lost 2 bases at V and 4 bases at J; junction bases unmatched: 6. Germline V gene sequence: CDR1 MGHDK, CDR2 SYGVNS. The CDR3 runs 16 residues. This CDR3 is CASSEPGTSSYNEQFF. CDR3 in DNA: TGTGCCAGCAGTGAACCCGGGACTAGCTCGTACAATGAGCAGTTCTTC.

This clonotype was seen more than once but under ten times. V is TRBV29-1 and J is TRBJ2-1; TRBD1 matches 7 bases. The J call may be mistaken, given a closer DNA end match to TRBJ2-5. Looked up from germline, CDR1 is SQVTM and CDR2 is ANQGSEA. There are 12 residues in the CDR3. The CDR3 DNA is TGCAGCGCCTCCTACAGGGGAGAGACCCAGTACTTC. Translating gives CSASYRGETQYF.

This chain joins TRBV20-1 and TRBJ2-5, with TRBD2 identical over 10 bases. Near its end, the DNA agrees better with TRBJ2-7, so the J call may be wrong. This CDR3 is built from 15 residues. Germline V lookup: CDR1 DFQATT, CDR2 SNEGSKA (reference sequence). CDR3 amino acids: CSASSAGGPEYEQYF. As DNA, the CDR3 is TGCAGTGCTAGTTCAGCGGGAGGGCCCGAGTACGAGCAGTACTTC.

This clonotype was observed a few times. The chain is built from TRBV7-6 and TRBJ2-5; possibly TRBD1 for D (5 bases). The J call may be faulty, since TRBJ2-1 better matches the DNA end. The length of the CDR3 is 15 residues. Germline V gene data show CDR1 as SGHVS and CDR2 as FNYEAQ. CDR3 sequence: CASSLGVGVGNEQFF. Here the CDR3 DNA reads TGTGCCAGCAGCTTAGGGGTAGGGGTGGGGAATGAGCAGTTCTTC.

The V call is TRBV7-9, the J call TRBJ2-5; 8 nucleotides align to TRBD1. Looked up from germline, CDR1 is SEHNR and CDR2 is FQNEAQ (reference sequence). V lost 2 bases to trimming and J lost 4 bases; unmatched junction nucleotides: 9. The CDR3 is made up of 16 amino acids. CDR3 loop: CASSLPGDRGGETQYF. The CDR3 DNA follows: TGTGCCAGCAGCTTACCTGGAGACAGGGGAGGAGAGACCCAGTACTTC.

The gene calls are TRBV19 and TRBJ2-1, with TRBD2 identical over 8 bases. After removal of 10 bases from V and 7 bases from J, the junction contained 9 bases not matched to a gene. The germline V gene has CDR1 LNHDA and CDR2 SQIVND (reference sequence). The CDR3 loop spans 13 amino acids. The CDR3 DNA is TGTGCCATCGGGACTAGTGGATCGAATGAGCAGTTCTTC. Its translation: CAIGTSGSNEQFF. Full variable domain (remainder filled in from reference TRBV19 and TRBJ2-1): DGGITQSPKYLFRKEGQNVTLSCEQNLNHDAMYWYRQDPGQGLRLIYYSQIVNDFQKGDIAEGYSVSREKKESFPLTVTSAQKNPTAFYLCAIGTSGSNEQFFGPGTRLTVL.

The chain recombines TRBV5-1 with TRBJ2-5; TRBD2 matches at 9 bases. The DNA end is more similar to TRBJ2-1, so the J call may be wrong. The CDR3 covers 16 residues. In germline, CDR1 is SGHRS, CDR2 YFSETQ. The CDR3 reads CASRDLIAGEVDEQFF. CDR3 DNA: TGCGCCAGCAGGGACCTTATAGCGGGAGAGGTCGATGAGCAGTTCTTC.

This clonotype appeared many times. V gene TRBV6-5 combines with J gene TRBJ1-5; D may be TRBD1 (5 bases). The CDR3 is made up of 15 amino acids. Germline values: CDR1 MNHEY, CDR2 SVGAGI. V lost 2 bases to trimming and J lost 3 bases, with 11 bases between them. CDR3 residues: CASSYGRGSNQPQHF. CDR3 sequence (DNA): TGTGCCAGCAGTTACGGTCGGGGGTCCAATCAGCCCCAGCATTTT.

This chain joins TRBV5-6 and TRBJ1-4; maybe TRBD1 (5 bases). CDR1 SGHDT and CDR2 YYEEEE come from the germline V gene. The CDR3 is made up of 14 amino acids. Trimming took off 4 bases at V and 7 bases at J, with 14 bases between the two ends. The chain's CDR3 is CASSHGTEAEKLFF. CDR3 sequence (DNA): TGTGCCAGCAGCCACGGGACGGAAGCTGAAAAACTGTTTTTT. Drawing the rest from reference TRBV5-6 and TRBJ1-4, the complete variable domain is DAGVTQSPTHLIKTRGQQVTLRCSPKSGHDTVSWYQQALGQGPQFIFQYYEEEERQRGNFPDRFSGHQFPNYSSELNVNALLLGDSALYLCASSHGTEAEKLFFGSGTQLSVL.